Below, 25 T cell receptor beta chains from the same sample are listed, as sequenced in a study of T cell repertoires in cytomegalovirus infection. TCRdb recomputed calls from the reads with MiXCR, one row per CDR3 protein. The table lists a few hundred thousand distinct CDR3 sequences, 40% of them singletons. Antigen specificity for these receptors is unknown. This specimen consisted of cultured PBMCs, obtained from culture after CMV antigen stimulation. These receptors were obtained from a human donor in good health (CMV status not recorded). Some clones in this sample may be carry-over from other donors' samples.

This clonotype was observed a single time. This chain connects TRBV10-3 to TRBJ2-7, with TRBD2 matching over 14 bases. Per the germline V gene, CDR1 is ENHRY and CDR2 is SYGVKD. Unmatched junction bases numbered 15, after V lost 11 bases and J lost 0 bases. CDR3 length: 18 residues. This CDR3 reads CAVRPTSGGVESSYEQYF. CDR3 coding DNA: TGTGCCGTCCGACCGACTAGCGGGGGGGTCGAAAGCTCCTACGAGCAGTACTTC.

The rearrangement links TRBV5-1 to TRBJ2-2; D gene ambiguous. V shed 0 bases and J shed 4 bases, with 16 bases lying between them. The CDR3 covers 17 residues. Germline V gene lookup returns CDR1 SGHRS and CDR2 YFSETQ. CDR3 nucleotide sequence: TGCGCCAGCAGCTTGGGTCTGGGCGACTTTACCACCGGGGAGCTGTTTTTT. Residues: CASSLGLGDFTTGELFF.

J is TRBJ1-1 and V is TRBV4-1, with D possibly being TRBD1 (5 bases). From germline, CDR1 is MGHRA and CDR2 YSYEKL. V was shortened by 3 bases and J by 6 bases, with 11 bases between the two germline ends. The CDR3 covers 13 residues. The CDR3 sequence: CASSHAGGAEAFF. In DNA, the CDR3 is TGCGCCAGCAGCCATGCGGGGGGGGCTGAAGCTTTCTTT.

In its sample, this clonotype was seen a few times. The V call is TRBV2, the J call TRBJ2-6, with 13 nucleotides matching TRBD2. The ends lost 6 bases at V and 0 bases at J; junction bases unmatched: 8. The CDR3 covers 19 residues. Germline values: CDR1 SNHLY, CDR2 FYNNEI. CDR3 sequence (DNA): TGTGCCAGCAGAGGACGACTAGCGGGGGGACCCTCTGGGGCCAACGTCCTGACTTTC. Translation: CASRGRLAGGPSGANVLTF.

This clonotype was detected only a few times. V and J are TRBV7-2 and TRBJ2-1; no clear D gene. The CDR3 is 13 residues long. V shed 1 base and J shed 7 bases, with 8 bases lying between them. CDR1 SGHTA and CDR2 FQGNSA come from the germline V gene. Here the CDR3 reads CASSLVRRNEQFF. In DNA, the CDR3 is TGTGCCAGCAGCTTAGTTCGGCGGAATGAGCAGTTCTTC.

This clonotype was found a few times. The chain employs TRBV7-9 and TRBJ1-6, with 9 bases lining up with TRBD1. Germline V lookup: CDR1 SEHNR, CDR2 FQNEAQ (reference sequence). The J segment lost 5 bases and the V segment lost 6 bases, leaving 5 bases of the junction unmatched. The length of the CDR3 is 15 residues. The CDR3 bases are TGTGCCAGCAGTACGGACAGGGGAGATAATTCACCCCTCCACTTT. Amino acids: CASSTDRGDNSPLHF.

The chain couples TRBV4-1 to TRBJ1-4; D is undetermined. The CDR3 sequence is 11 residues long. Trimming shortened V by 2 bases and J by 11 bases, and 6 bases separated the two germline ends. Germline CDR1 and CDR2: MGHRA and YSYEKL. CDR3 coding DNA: TGCGCCAGCAGCCAAAGGAGGAAACTGTTTTTT. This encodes CASSQRRKLFF.

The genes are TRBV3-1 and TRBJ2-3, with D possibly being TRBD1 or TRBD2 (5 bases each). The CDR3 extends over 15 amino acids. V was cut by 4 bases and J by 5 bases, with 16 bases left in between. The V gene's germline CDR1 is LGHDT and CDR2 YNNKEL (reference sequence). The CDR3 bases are TGTGCCAGCAGCCTTGACTGGATGGGGGTAGATACGCAGTATTTT. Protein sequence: CASSLDWMGVDTQYF.

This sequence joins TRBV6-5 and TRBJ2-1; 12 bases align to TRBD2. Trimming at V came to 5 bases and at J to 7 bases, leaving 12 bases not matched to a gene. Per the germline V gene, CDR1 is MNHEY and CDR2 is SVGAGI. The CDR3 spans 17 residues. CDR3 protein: CASSPTLGLAGGNEQFF. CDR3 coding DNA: TGTGCCAGCAGTCCCACGTTGGGGCTAGCGGGAGGGAATGAGCAGTTCTTC.

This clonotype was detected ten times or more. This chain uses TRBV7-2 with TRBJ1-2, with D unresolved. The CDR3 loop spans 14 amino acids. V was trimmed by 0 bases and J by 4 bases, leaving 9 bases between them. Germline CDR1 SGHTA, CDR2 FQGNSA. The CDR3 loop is CASSLAGFGYGYTF. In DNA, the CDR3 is TGTGCCAGCAGCTTAGCCGGGTTCGGCTATGGCTACACCTTC.

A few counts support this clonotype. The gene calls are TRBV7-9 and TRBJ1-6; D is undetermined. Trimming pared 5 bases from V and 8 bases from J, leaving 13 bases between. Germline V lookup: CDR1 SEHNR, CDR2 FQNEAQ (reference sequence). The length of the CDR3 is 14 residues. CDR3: CASSKRPGDSPLHF. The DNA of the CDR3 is TGTGCCAGCAGCAAACGGCCCGGGGATTCACCCCTCCACTTT.

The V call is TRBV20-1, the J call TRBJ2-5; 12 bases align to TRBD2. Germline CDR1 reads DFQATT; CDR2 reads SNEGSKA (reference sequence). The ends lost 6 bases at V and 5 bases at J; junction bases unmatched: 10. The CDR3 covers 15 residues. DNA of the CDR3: TGCAGTGCCCGGGGACTAGCGGGTTCGAGGGAGACCCAGTACTTC. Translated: CSARGLAGSRETQYF.

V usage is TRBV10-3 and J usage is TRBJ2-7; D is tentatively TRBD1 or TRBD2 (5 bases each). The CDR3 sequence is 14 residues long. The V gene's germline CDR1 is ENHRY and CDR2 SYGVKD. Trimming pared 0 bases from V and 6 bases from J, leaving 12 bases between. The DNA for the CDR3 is TGTGCCATCAGTGAGTCGAGGGGACGAACCGAGCAGTACTTC. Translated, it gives CAISESRGRTEQYF.

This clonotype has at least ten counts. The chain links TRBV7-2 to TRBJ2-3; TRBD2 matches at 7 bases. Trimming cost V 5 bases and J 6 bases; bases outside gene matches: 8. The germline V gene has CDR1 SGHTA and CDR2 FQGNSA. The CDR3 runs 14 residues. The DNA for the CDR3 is TGTGCCAGCAGCCCCTACCTAGCGGTGGATACGCAGTATTTT. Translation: CASSPYLAVDTQYF.

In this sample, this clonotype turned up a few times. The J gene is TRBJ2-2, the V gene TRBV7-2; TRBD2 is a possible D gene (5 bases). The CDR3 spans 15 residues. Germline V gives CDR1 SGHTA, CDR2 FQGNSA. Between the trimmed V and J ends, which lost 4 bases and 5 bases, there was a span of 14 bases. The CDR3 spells CASSSGVVMTGELFF. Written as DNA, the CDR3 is TGTGCCAGCAGCTCCGGGGTGGTGATGACCGGGGAGCTGTTTTTT. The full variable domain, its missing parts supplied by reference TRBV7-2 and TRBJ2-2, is GAGVSQSPSNKVTEKGKDVELRCDPISGHTALYWYRQSLGQGLEFLIYFQGNSAPDKSGLPSDRFSAERTGGSVSTLTIQRTQQEDSAVYLCASSSGVVMTGELFFGEGSRLTVL.

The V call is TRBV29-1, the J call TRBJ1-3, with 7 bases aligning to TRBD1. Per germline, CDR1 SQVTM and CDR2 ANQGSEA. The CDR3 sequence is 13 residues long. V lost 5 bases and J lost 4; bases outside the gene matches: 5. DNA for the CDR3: TGCAGCGTTTTCACAGGGGACGGAAACACCATATATTTT. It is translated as CSVFTGDGNTIYF.

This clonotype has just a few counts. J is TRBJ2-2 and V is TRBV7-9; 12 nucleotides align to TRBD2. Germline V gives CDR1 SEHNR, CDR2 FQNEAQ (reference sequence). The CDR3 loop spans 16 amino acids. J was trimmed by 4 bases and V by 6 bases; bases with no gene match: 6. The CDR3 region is CASRLGLAGVTGELFF. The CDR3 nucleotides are TGTGCCAGCAGGCTGGGACTAGCGGGTGTCACCGGGGAGCTGTTTTTT.

The CDR3 is CASSLVRESYEQYF. CDR3 bases: TGTGCCAGCAGCTTAGTAAGGGAATCCTACGAGCAGTACTTC. The V call is TRBV7-2, the J call TRBJ2-7; D remains ambiguous. Trimming removed 1 base at V and 1 base at J, with 8 bases between. Germline loops: CDR1 SGHTA, CDR2 FQGNSA. The CDR3 extends over 14 amino acids.

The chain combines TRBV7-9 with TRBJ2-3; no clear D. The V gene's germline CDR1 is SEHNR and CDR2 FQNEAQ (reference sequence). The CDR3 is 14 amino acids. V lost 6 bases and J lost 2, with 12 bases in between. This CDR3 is CASRGYFATDTQYF. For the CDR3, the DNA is TGTGCCAGCAGGGGATATTTCGCCACAGATACGCAGTATTTT.

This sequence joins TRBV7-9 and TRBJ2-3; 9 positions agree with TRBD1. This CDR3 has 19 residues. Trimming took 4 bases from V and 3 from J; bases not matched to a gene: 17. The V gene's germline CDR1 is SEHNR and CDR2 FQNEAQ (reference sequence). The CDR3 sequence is CASSSGTGTNRPPTDTQYF. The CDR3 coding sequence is TGTGCCAGCAGCTCCGGGACAGGGACCAACCGCCCGCCGACAGATACGCAGTATTTT.

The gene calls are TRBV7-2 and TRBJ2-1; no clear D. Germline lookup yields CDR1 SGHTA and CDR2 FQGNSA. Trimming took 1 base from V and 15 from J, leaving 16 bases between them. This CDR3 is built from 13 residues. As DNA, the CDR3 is TGTGCCAGCAGCTTAGAACGCCAGGCCCCCCGGTTCTTC. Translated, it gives CASSLERQAPRFF.

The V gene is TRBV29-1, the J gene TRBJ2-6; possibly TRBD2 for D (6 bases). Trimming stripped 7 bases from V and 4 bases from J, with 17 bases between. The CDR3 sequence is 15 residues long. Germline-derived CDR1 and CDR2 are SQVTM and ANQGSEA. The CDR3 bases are TGCAGCGCCCTGGGCGGGGCAGGGGGGGCCAACGTCCTGACTTTC. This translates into CSALGGAGGANVLTF.

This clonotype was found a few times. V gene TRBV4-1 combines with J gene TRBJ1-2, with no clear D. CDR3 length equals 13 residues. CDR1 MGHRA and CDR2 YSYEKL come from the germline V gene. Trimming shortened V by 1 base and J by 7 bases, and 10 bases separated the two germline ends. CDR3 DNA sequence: TGCGCCAGCAGCCAAGTAGGGTTCGGTGGCTACACCTTC. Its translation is CASSQVGFGGYTF.

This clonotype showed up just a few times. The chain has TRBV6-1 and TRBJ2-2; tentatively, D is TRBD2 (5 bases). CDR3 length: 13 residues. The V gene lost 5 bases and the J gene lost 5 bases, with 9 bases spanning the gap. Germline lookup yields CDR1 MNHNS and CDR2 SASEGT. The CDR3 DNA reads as TGTGCCAGCAGTTCAGAGGGAACCGGGGAGCTGTTTTTT. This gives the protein CASSSEGTGELFF.

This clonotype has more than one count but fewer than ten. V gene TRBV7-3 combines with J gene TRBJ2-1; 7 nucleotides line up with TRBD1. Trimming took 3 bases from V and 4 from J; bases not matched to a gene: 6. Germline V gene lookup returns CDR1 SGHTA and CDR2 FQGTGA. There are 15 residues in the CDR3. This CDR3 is CASSFPGQIYNEQFF. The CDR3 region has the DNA TGTGCCAGCAGCTTCCCGGGACAGATTTACAATGAGCAGTTCTTC. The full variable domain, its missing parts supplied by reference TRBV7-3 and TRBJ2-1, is GAGVSQTPSNKVTEKGKYVELRCDPISGHTALYWYRQSLGQGPEFLIYFQGTGAADDSGLPNDRFFAVRPEGSVSTLKIQRTERGDSAVYLCASSFPGQIYNEQFFGPGTRLTVL.